The sample holds a few counts of the clone carrying this TCR beta chain. The antigen is unknown. This sample is drawn from a study of post-analysis software for immune sequencing data. Overall study: Courses of disease covered relapsing-remitting, secondary progressive and progressive-relapsing multiple sclerosis.

Study outcomes and limitations: Versus controls, multiple sclerosis patients showed significantly lower diversity (normalized Chao1). F measure grouped same-batch samples tightly together. There were a few TRBV segments more frequent in patients than controls, and TRBV5-6, TRBV5-1 and TRBV20-1 were among them.

The length of the CDR3 is 17 residues. In germline, CDR1 is DFQATT, CDR2 SNEGSKA (reference sequence). Trimming took 6 bases from V and 2 from J; bases not matched to a gene: 14. Unique molecular identifiers featured in each of the TCR beta cDNA libraries. TCRdb re-analysed the PCR reads in MiXCR, keeping a single row per CDR3 protein. Of almost 700,000 distinct CDR3 sequences in the sample, around 60% are singletons; the top ten hold 10% to 12%. This TCR was sampled from a girl aged 2 to 10 with multiple sclerosis. The chain uses TRBV20-1 and TRBJ2-4; 9 bases align to TRBD2. Source material: blood. DNA of the CDR3: TGCAGTGCCCCGAACCCGGGACTAGCCCTGACCAAAAACATTCAGTACTTC. It translates to CSAPNPGLALTKNIQYF.